The 25 T cell receptor beta chains below all came from one sample that was sequenced in a study of beta chain features in type 1 diabetes. General study results and limits: Significant though moderate, a shortening of TCRB CDR3s appeared in all four CD4+ subsets of Type 1 diabetes patients.

The investigators reverse transcribed all of the isolated RNA, so they sequenced expressed TCRB transcripts. Profiling relied on immunoSEQ multiplex PCR, and the TCRdb table lists in-frame clones only, not all of them. The sample lists 600,000 to 700,000 clones, approximately 13% occurring once. Antigen specificity for these receptors is unknown. The sequenced sample was naive CD4+ T cells from blood. These receptors were obtained from a man under 40 with type 1 diabetes.

This clone was observed a handful of times. The J gene is TRBJ2-5, the V gene TRBV28, with TRBD1 matching 7 bases. Germline V gene lookup returns CDR1 MDHEN and CDR2 SYDVKM. J lost 3 bases, V lost 6 bases, and 4 bases had no gene match. The CDR3 loop spans 13 amino acids. Here the CDR3 reads CASREGTEETQYF. In DNA, the CDR3 is TGTGCCAGCAGGGAAGGGACAGAAGAGACCCAGTACTTC.

Only a few counts were recorded for this clone. The chain couples TRBV30 to TRBJ1-6, with 9 bases fitting TRBD1. V shed 4 bases, J shed 10 bases, and the junction held 11 bases outside the gene matches. Germline CDR1 and CDR2: GTSNPN and SVGIG (reference sequence). This CDR3 is 15 amino acids long. CDR3 sequence (DNA): TGTGCCTGGAACGCCGACGGGACAGGGAAATCACCCCTCCACTTT. This translates into CAWNADGTGKSPLHF.

This clone was recorded a few times. This chain joins TRBV30 and TRBJ1-6; D unclear. V was pared by 0 bases and J by 5 bases, with 11 bases between. The CDR3 extends over 15 amino acids. Germline loops: CDR1 GTSNPN, CDR2 SVGIG (reference sequence). In DNA, the CDR3 is TGTGCCTGGAGTGTGGGCACCTTTAATAATTCACCCCTCCACTTT. Its protein product is CAWSVGTFNNSPLHF. The full variable domain, with the rest looked up from reference TRBV30 and TRBJ1-6, is SQTIHQWPATLVQPVGSPLSLECTVEGTSNPNLYWYRQAAGRGLQLLFYSVGIGQISSEVPQNLSASRPQDRQFILSSKKLLLSDSGFYLCAWSVGTFNNSPLHFGNGTRLTVT.

J is TRBJ1-2 and V is TRBV20-1; D not certain. Trimming shortened V by 3 bases and J by 8 bases, and 7 bases separated the two germline ends. Per germline, CDR1 DFQATT and CDR2 SNEGSKA (reference sequence). This CDR3 comprises 10 residues. CDR3 nucleotide sequence: TGCAGTGCTAGTTTTAGCGGCTACACCTTC. It codes for CSASFSGYTF.

The chain uses TRBV7-2 and TRBJ2-3; the match to TRBD2 covers 12 bases. The V gene end was trimmed by 5 bases and the J gene end by 2 bases; junction bases not matched to a gene: 5. Germline lookup yields CDR1 SGHTA and CDR2 FQGNSA. The CDR3 covers 16 residues. The CDR3 nucleotides read TGTGCCAGCAGCCCGAGGACTAGCGGGGACACAGATACGCAGTATTTT. This encodes CASSPRTSGDTDTQYF.

This clone was counted only a few times. V usage is TRBV7-2 and J usage is TRBJ1-2, with a weak D call TRBD1 (5 bases). The V end lost 5 bases, the J end lost 8 bases, and 12 bases lay between the germline ends. Germline CDR1 SGHTA, CDR2 FQGNSA. The CDR3 runs to 12 residues. Here the CDR3 DNA reads TGTGCCAGCAGCCCCGCGGGGGGGGGCTACACCTTC. This encodes CASSPAGGGYTF.

The chain combines TRBV7-9 with TRBJ2-6; 11 bases are shared with TRBD1. The CDR3 extends over 19 amino acids. The junction had 8 bases not matched to a gene; V was cut back by 3 bases and J by 1 base. Germline V gives CDR1 SEHNR, CDR2 FQNEAQ (reference sequence). As DNA, the CDR3 is TGTGCCAGCAGCTTCCTAACCGGGACAGGGGGATCTGGGGCCAACGTCCTGACTTTC. The encoded protein is CASSFLTGTGGSGANVLTF.

In this sample, this clone turned up once. This sequence joins TRBV7-3 and TRBJ2-7; possibly TRBD1 for D (5 bases). This CDR3 comprises 15 residues. Trimming took 1 base from V and 2 from J, leaving 12 bases between them. Germline V gives CDR1 SGHTA, CDR2 FQGTGA. CDR3 region: CASSLRAGPPYEQYF. The DNA of the CDR3 is TGTGCCAGCAGCTTAAGGGCAGGGCCCCCCTACGAGCAGTACTTC.

A few counts support this clone. The V call is TRBV6-6, the J call TRBJ2-5, with D maybe TRBD1 (5 bases). Trimming took off 1 base at V and 0 bases at J, with 6 bases between the two ends. This CDR3 comprises 14 residues. Germline CDR1 reads MNHNY; CDR2 reads SVGAGI (reference sequence). CDR3 residues: CASSYYRNQETQYF. CDR3 DNA sequence: TGTGCCAGCAGTTACTACAGGAACCAAGAGACCCAGTACTTC.

CDR3 nucleotide sequence: TGCAGCGCAGCGTTGGGGCTGAACACTGAAGCTTTCTTT. Its translation is CSAALGLNTEAFF. V and J are TRBV29-1 and TRBJ1-1; perhaps TRBD1 as D (5 bases). The CDR3 is 13 amino acids. V lost 7 bases and J lost 0, with 12 bases in between. Germline loops: CDR1 SQVTM, CDR2 ANQGSEA.

This clone appeared a few times. The rearrangement joins TRBV2 to TRBJ2-3, with D tentatively TRBD2 (5 bases). V was clipped by 6 bases and J by 5 bases, with 18 bases between them. Germline V lookup: CDR1 SNHLY, CDR2 FYNNEI. The CDR3 runs 15 residues. CDR3 sequence (DNA): TGTGCCAGCAGCCAAGGACTCTCGGCGAGAGATACGCAGTATTTT. Protein product: CASSQGLSARDTQYF.

The V and J genes are TRBV27 and TRBJ2-1, with D tentatively TRBD2 (5 bases). Germline V lookup: CDR1 MNHEY, CDR2 SMNVEV (reference sequence). With 5 bases removed from V and 12 bases from J, the gap between germline ends came to 17 bases. The CDR3 has 13 residues. DNA for the CDR3: TGTGCCAGCAGTCCCGGGAACACTGCGGGGCAGTTCTTC. It yields the protein CASSPGNTAGQFF.

The rearrangement links TRBV6-5 to TRBJ2-5; D is perhaps TRBD1 (5 bases). Between the trimmed V and J ends, which lost 6 bases and 2 bases, there was a span of 13 bases. The germline V gene encodes CDR1 MNHEY and CDR2 SVGAGI. This CDR3 comprises 14 residues. The CDR3 DNA follows: TGTGCCAGCAGCCACGACAGTAATCAAGAGACCCAGTACTTC. Protein sequence: CASSHDSNQETQYF.

The genes are TRBV5-1 and TRBJ2-5; a possible D gene is TRBD1 (6 bases). The CDR3 extends over 14 amino acids. The germline V gene has CDR1 SGHRS and CDR2 YFSETQ. The germline V and J ends were trimmed by 0 bases and 5 bases, with 11 bases remaining between them. CDR3 residues: CASSLAGQSETQYF. The CDR3 DNA follows: TGCGCCAGCAGCTTGGCGGGACAATCGGAGACCCAGTACTTC.

This rearrangement joins TRBV27 to TRBJ1-1; D might be TRBD1 (5 bases). From germline, CDR1 is MNHEY and CDR2 SMNVEV (reference sequence). The germline V and J ends were trimmed by 1 base and 3 bases, with 24 bases remaining between them. CDR3 length equals 19 residues. CDR3 in amino acids: CASSLWGEGNRFADTEAFF. CDR3 coding DNA: TGTGCCAGCAGTTTATGGGGGGAAGGGAATCGGTTTGCGGACACTGAAGCTTTCTTT.

This chain uses TRBV14 with TRBJ1-5; D is ambiguous. The ends were cut back, 1 base at V and 11 bases at J, with 18 bases in the middle. The CDR3 consists of 15 residues. The germline V gene has CDR1 SGHDN and CDR2 FVKESK. The CDR3 loop reads CASSQGSRPFAAQHF. The CDR3 DNA follows: TGTGCCAGCAGCCAAGGGTCCCGGCCCTTCGCGGCCCAGCATTTT.

This chain links TRBV7-2 with TRBJ2-7; 8 bases fit TRBD2. With 0 bases clipped from V and 5 bases from J, the junction kept 6 bases outside the gene matches. Germline-derived CDR1 and CDR2 are SGHTA and FQGNSA. CDR3 size: 15 residues. The CDR3 DNA sequence: TGTGCCAGCAGCTTAGCGCCGGGGGGGAGGAACGAGCAGTACTTC. It yields the protein CASSLAPGGRNEQYF. Drawing the rest from reference TRBV7-2 and TRBJ2-7, the complete variable domain is GAGVSQSPSNKVTEKGKDVELRCDPISGHTALYWYRQSLGQGLEFLIYFQGNSAPDKSGLPSDRFSAERTGGSVSTLTIQRTQQEDSAVYLCASSLAPGGRNEQYFGPGTRLTVT.

This clone was detected only a few times. The V gene is TRBV2, the J gene TRBJ2-5; 8 nucleotides align to TRBD1. The CDR3 has 15 amino acids. The germline gives CDR1 SNHLY, CDR2 FYNNEI. Trimming removed 3 bases from V and 4 bases from J; junction bases left unmatched: 7. CDR3 region: CASSEDQGAPETQYF. In nucleotides, the CDR3 is TGTGCCAGCAGTGAGGACCAGGGGGCTCCAGAGACCCAGTACTTC.

This clone was seen only a few times. The gene calls are TRBV4-2 and TRBJ1-4; D is unresolved. With 0 bases removed from V and 7 bases from J, the gap between germline ends came to 12 bases. This CDR3 region has 15 residues. Germline V gives CDR1 LGHNA, CDR2 YNFKEQ. CDR3 DNA: TGTGCCAGCAGCCAAGATTCCCGGGGAGGTGAAAAACTGTTTTTT. It translates to CASSQDSRGGEKLFF.

This clone was detected a few times. Here the CDR3 DNA reads TGTGCCAGCAGCTCCGGACAGGGGGCGCCTAGCACAGATACGCAGTATTTT. It codes for CASSSGQGAPSTDTQYF. The chain recombines TRBV7-9 with TRBJ2-3; 11 nucleotides align to TRBD1. This CDR3 comprises 17 residues. The V and J ends lost 4 bases and 0 bases, in that order; junction bases with no gene match: 6. Germline CDR1 SEHNR, CDR2 FQNEAQ (reference sequence).

This clone was seen a single time. This chain links TRBV6-6 with TRBJ1-1, with D possibly being TRBD1 (6 bases). V dropped 5 bases and J dropped 9 bases, with 19 bases sitting between them. Germline V gives CDR1 MNHNY, CDR2 SVGAGI (reference sequence). The CDR3 has 14 residues. In DNA, the CDR3 is TGTGCCAGCAGTGAGGGGGACGGCCCGGCTAAAGCTTTCTTT. Its translation is CASSEGDGPAKAFF.

J is TRBJ1-2 and V is TRBV7-2; D possibly corresponds to TRBD1 (5 bases). The CDR3 runs 14 residues. The ends were cut back, 2 bases at V and 4 bases at J, with 11 bases in the middle. In germline, CDR1 is SGHTA, CDR2 FQGNSA. The CDR3 region is CASSLTPGGYGYTF. CDR3 nucleotide sequence: TGTGCCAGCAGCTTAACACCCGGGGGCTATGGCTACACCTTC. Full variable domain (remainder filled in from reference TRBV7-2 and TRBJ1-2): GAGVSQSPSNKVTEKGKDVELRCDPISGHTALYWYRQSLGQGLEFLIYFQGNSAPDKSGLPSDRFSAERTGGSVSTLTIQRTQQEDSAVYLCASSLTPGGYGYTFGSGTRLTVV.

The CDR3 DNA follows: TGTGCCATCTCAGGGAGGAACACTGAAGCTTTCTTT. Translation gives CAISGRNTEAFF. The rearrangement joins TRBV10-3 to TRBJ1-1; D is possibly TRBD1 (5 bases). The CDR3 totals 12 residues. The V end lost 8 bases, the J end lost 1 base, and 8 bases lay between the germline ends. Germline loops: CDR1 ENHRY, CDR2 SYGVKD.

This clone was seen a handful of times. The rearrangement joins TRBV28 to TRBJ2-5; TRBD1 might be the D (6 bases). The CDR3 consists of 13 residues. The V end was cut by 9 bases, the J end by 0 bases, with 11 bases between. CDR1 and CDR2 (germline): MDHEN, SYDVKM. The CDR3, as DNA: TGTGCCAGTACAGGGACAAACCAAGAGACCCAGTACTTC. This gives the protein CASTGTNQETQYF.

Only a few counts were recorded for this clone. This chain joins TRBV9 and TRBJ2-3; D possibly uses TRBD1 or TRBD2 (5 bases each). Germline-derived CDR1 and CDR2 are SGDLS and YYNGEE. V lost 0 bases and J lost 2, with 16 bases in between. The CDR3 sequence is 17 residues long. CDR3 protein: CASSVEGRGKHTDTQYF. DNA for the CDR3: TGTGCCAGCAGCGTAGAGGGACGTGGAAAACACACAGATACGCAGTATTTT.